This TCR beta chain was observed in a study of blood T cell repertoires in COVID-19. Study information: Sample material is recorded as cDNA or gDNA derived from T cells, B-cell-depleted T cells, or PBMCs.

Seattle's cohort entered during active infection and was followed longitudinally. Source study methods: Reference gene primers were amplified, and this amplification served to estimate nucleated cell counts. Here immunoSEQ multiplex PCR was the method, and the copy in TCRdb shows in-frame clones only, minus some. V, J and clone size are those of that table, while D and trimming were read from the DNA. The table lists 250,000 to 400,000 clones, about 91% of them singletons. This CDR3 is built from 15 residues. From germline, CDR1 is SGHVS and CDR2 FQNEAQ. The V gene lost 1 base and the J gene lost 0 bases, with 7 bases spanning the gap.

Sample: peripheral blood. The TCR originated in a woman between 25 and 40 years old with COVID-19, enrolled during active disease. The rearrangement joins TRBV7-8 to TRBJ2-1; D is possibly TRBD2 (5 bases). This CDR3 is CASSLDAGSYNEQFF. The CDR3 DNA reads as TGTGCCAGCAGCTTAGACGCGGGCTCCTACAATGAGCAGTTCTTC.